Below, 20 T cell receptor beta chains from the same sample are listed, as sequenced in a study of cytomegalovirus exposure and HLA in healthy donors. Primers: 60 Vbeta forward and 13 Jbeta reverse. Some clones are missing from TCRdb's copy, which holds only in-frame ones; the method was immunoSEQ multiplex PCR. The sample records 100,000 to 150,000 clones, roughly three quarters being singletons. Sequencing was carried out using PBMCs. The origin of the receptors is a woman aged 18 to 35 in good health and CMV-seronegative.

The chain uses TRBV11-2 and TRBJ2-3, with TRBD2 matching 12 bases. The germline gives CDR1 SGHAT, CDR2 FQNNGV. Losses at the gene ends were 5 bases for V and 0 bases for J; bases not matched to a gene: 3. CDR3 length equals 16 residues. CDR3: CASSLAGGPSTDTQYF. CDR3 in DNA: TGTGCCAGCAGCCTAGCGGGAGGGCCCAGCACAGATACGCAGTATTTT.

The chain carries TRBV7-6 and TRBJ2-7; 12 bases are shared with TRBD2. The CDR3 runs to 15 residues. The V gene end was trimmed by 1 base and the J gene end by 6 bases; junction bases not matched to a gene: 4. CDR1 is SGHVS, CDR2 FNYEAQ, per germline. The chain's CDR3 is CASSLVLAGGREQYF. CDR3 coding DNA: TGTGCCAGCAGCTTAGTTCTAGCGGGAGGGCGCGAGCAGTACTTC.

The V and J genes are TRBV18 and TRBJ2-7; no firm D call. V was pared by 2 bases and J by 0 bases, with 8 bases between. The length of the CDR3 is 14 residues. Germline assignment: CDR1 KGHSH and CDR2 LQKENI. CDR3: CASSPIPGSYEQYF. The CDR3 DNA reads as TGTGCCAGCTCACCAATCCCCGGCTCCTACGAGCAGTACTTC.

V usage is TRBV7-9 and J usage is TRBJ2-1, with D maybe TRBD2 (6 bases). This CDR3 contains 15 residues. Germline V CDR1 and CDR2: SEHNR, FQNEAQ (reference sequence). Trimming took 5 bases from V and 2 from J, leaving 13 bases between them. The CDR3 bases are TGTGCCAGCAGCGCTCGAGGAGGGCCCTACAATGAGCAGTTCTTC. Amino acids: CASSARGGPYNEQFF.

This sequence joins TRBV6-4 and TRBJ2-3, with D tentatively TRBD2 (7 bases). Germline assignment: CDR1 MRHNA and CDR2 SNTAGT. The V end lost 2 bases, the J end lost 1 base, and 10 bases lay between the germline ends. The CDR3 length is 15 residues. The CDR3 sequence: CASSDGGGGTDTQYF. The CDR3 nucleotides are TGTGCCAGCAGTGACGGGGGGGGCGGCACAGATACGCAGTATTTT.

This chain connects TRBV6-5 to TRBJ2-7; 7 bases map to TRBD2. Germline CDR1 reads MNHEY; CDR2 reads SVGAGI. This CDR3 has 16 amino acids. Trimming cost V 2 bases and J 0 bases; bases outside gene matches: 7. The CDR3 DNA sequence: TGTGCCAGCAGTTACACACTAGCGCGGAGCTCCTACGAGCAGTACTTC. It specifies CASSYTLARSSYEQYF.

This clone was seen only once. The V gene is TRBV18, the J gene TRBJ1-5; D is uncertain. Germline CDR1 and CDR2: KGHSH and LQKENI. Trimming stripped 3 bases from V and 9 bases from J, with 15 bases between. This CDR3 is 14 amino acids long. The CDR3 sequence: CASSPPGVLGPQHF. In nucleotides, the CDR3 is TGTGCCAGCTCACCCCCCGGGGTCCTGGGGCCCCAGCATTTT.

The V and J genes are TRBV7-9 and TRBJ2-1; 8 bases agree with TRBD2. J gave up 2 bases and V 5 bases, and 5 bases lay outside the gene matches. The CDR3 extends over 15 amino acids. Germline V gene lookup returns CDR1 SEHNR and CDR2 FQNEAQ (reference sequence). The CDR3 DNA reads as TGTGCCAGCAGCGCCCAGACTAGCGCCTACAATGAGCAGTTCTTC. Its protein is CASSAQTSAYNEQFF.

V usage is TRBV27 and J usage is TRBJ1-2, with TRBD1 identical over 9 bases. The trim removed 5 bases at V and 9 bases at J, leaving 10 bases unmatched. In germline, CDR1 is MNHEY, CDR2 SMNVEV (reference sequence). There are 14 residues in the CDR3. The CDR3 sequence is CASSPTGTGRRYTF. The CDR3 nucleotides are TGTGCCAGCAGTCCGACCGGGACAGGGCGACGCTACACCTTC.

This chain connects TRBV5-1 to TRBJ2-1, with 13 bases that match TRBD2. Trimming took 8 bases from V and 9 from J; bases not matched to a gene: 11. Germline V gives CDR1 SGHRS, CDR2 YFSETQ. The CDR3 contains 15 residues. The CDR3 nucleotides read TGCGCCAGTGGTGGCGGGACTAGCGGGACCCGTGAGCAGTTCTTC. It is translated as CASGGGTSGTREQFF. Variable domain in full (rest from reference TRBV5-1 and TRBJ2-1): KAGVTQTPRYLIKTRGQQVTLSCSPISGHRSVSWYQQTPGQGLQFLFEYFSETQRNKGNFPGRFSGRQFSNSRSEMNVSTLELGDSALYLCASGGGTSGTREQFFGPGTRLTVL.

This clone was counted once. The chain recombines TRBV11-2 with TRBJ2-3; tentatively, D is TRBD1 (5 bases). The CDR3 loop spans 16 amino acids. Per germline, CDR1 SGHAT and CDR2 FQNNGV. V lost 1 base and J lost 5, with 16 bases in between. CDR3 sequence reads: CASSLVQQAYVDTQYF. The CDR3 DNA follows: TGTGCCAGCAGCTTAGTTCAACAGGCGTATGTAGATACGCAGTATTTT.

This clone is a singleton in its sample. This chain links TRBV19 with TRBJ2-3; possible D gene TRBD2, 6 bases. Germline CDR1 reads LNHDA; CDR2 reads SQIVND (reference sequence). V lost 4 bases to trimming and J lost 7 bases, with 18 bases between them. The CDR3 sequence is 15 residues long. This CDR3 is CASSNLWAGMNTQYF. DNA of the CDR3: TGTGCCAGTAGTAATCTCTGGGCGGGAATGAATACGCAGTATTTT.

The DNA for the CDR3 is TGTGCCAGCAGCCCAGGGTTTAACTATGGCTACACCTTC. The encoded protein is CASSPGFNYGYTF. V and J are TRBV9 and TRBJ1-2; tentatively, D is TRBD1 (5 bases). CDR3 length equals 13 residues. The germline V and J ends were trimmed by 4 bases and 1 base, with 8 bases remaining between them. CDR1 and CDR2 from the germline V gene are SGDLS and YYNGEE.

This clone was detected once. This chain links TRBV2 with TRBJ2-6, with TRBD1 matching 7 bases. The length of the CDR3 is 15 residues. V trimming: 6 bases; J trimming: 12 bases; junction bases outside the gene matches: 14. Per germline, CDR1 SNHLY and CDR2 FYNNEI. The CDR3 nucleotides are TGTGCCAGCAGCGTTCTAGGGGGCAGGATTTCCGTCCTGACTTTC. The encoded protein is CASSVLGGRISVLTF.

With respect to this clone: Relative to the germline gene, one junction end is altered; a read error may explain this. This chain joins TRBV7-9 and TRBJ2-1; the match to TRBD2 covers 9 bases. Germline CDR1 is SEHNR and CDR2 is FQNEAQ (reference sequence). This CDR3 spans 18 amino acids. CDR3 residues: CAISPKGLAGVAWNEQFF. CDR3 coding DNA: TGTGCCATCAGCCCGAAGGGTTTAGCGGGAGTCGCCTGGAATGAGCAGTTCTTC.

This clone was found once. The rearrangement links TRBV19 to TRBJ1-1; 9 nucleotides align to TRBD1. Germline CDR1 and CDR2: LNHDA and SQIVND (reference sequence). With 5 bases clipped from V and 4 bases from J, the junction kept 5 bases outside the gene matches. There are 14 residues in the CDR3. The CDR3 bases are TGTGCCAGTAGTTTACAGGGGGCGCTCACTGAAGCTTTCTTT. Protein: CASSLQGALTEAFF.

The chain employs TRBV6-1 and TRBJ2-1, with no clear D. The CDR3 runs 17 residues. Trimming removed 0 bases from V and 0 bases from J, with 12 bases in between. Germline V gene lookup returns CDR1 MNHNS and CDR2 SASEGT. In DNA, the CDR3 is TGTGCCAGCAGTGAAGCTAAGCCAGCGCACTCCTACAATGAGCAGTTCTTC. Protein product: CASSEAKPAHSYNEQFF.

The chain carries TRBV30 and TRBJ2-5, with D unresolved. This CDR3 has 13 amino acids. Germline lookup yields CDR1 GTSNPN and CDR2 SVGIG (reference sequence). V gave up 4 bases and J gave up 1 base, with 10 bases separating them. CDR3 sequence reads: CAWTHQVQETQYF. The CDR3 DNA is TGTGCCTGGACCCATCAGGTCCAAGAGACCCAGTACTTC.

This chain connects TRBV2 to TRBJ2-7, with 10 bases fitting TRBD1. The CDR3 totals 14 residues. The germline CDR1 and CDR2 sequences are SNHLY and FYNNEI. V gave up 4 bases and J gave up 3 bases; unmatched junction bases: 3. CDR3 sequence reads: CASSARTGGYEQYF. DNA for the CDR3: TGTGCCAGCAGTGCCAGGACAGGGGGCTACGAGCAGTACTTC.

This clone was detected a few times. The rearrangement uses TRBV5-8 and TRBJ2-1; TRBD2 matches 8 bases. The length of the CDR3 is 16 residues. Trimming at V came to 5 bases and at J to 3 bases, leaving 10 bases not matched to a gene. CDR1 is SGHTS and CDR2 is YDEGEE in the germline V gene. The CDR3 coding sequence is TGTGCCAGCAGGCCGGAGCGGGAGTTACGCTACAATGAGCAGTTCTTC. It yields the protein CASRPERELRYNEQFF.